What follows are 13 T cell receptor beta chains derived from one specimen sequenced in a study of identical twins. Using its own MiXCR run on the 5' RACE reads, TCRdb lists one record per CDR3 protein. The sample includes hundreds of thousands of distinct CDR3 sequences, over 8.5% of them seen just once. In addition, the sample was reused for a study of yellow fever vaccine responses in identical twins.

Sequencing was carried out using PBMCs. The receptors here all came from a woman aged 18-35 years in good health.

This clonotype was counted ten times or more. The chain links TRBV2 to TRBJ2-2; D not resolved. From germline, CDR1 is SNHLY and CDR2 FYNNEI. The CDR3 is made up of 13 amino acids. V was cut by 10 bases and J by 4 bases, with 13 bases left in between. The DNA for the CDR3 is TGTGCCACCCTTTTAGCCGGCACCGGGGAGCTGTTTTTT. Protein: CATLLAGTGELFF.

The chain combines TRBV10-3 with TRBJ2-5; 9 nucleotides match TRBD2. The germline gives CDR1 ENHRY, CDR2 SYGVKD. The CDR3 runs 16 residues. The ends lost 4 bases at V and 2 bases at J; junction bases unmatched: 8. The CDR3 loop reads CAISGYSGSVQETQYF. Written as DNA, the CDR3 is TGTGCCATCAGTGGTTATAGCGGGAGCGTACAAGAGACCCAGTACTTC.

The rearrangement uses TRBV4-2 and TRBJ2-7; tentative D call: TRBD2 (6 bases). Germline V gene lookup returns CDR1 LGHNA and CDR2 YNFKEQ. Trimming removed 0 bases from V and 6 bases from J, with 12 bases in between. The CDR3 has 14 residues. The CDR3 spells CASSQDNVGGEQYF. CDR3 DNA: TGTGCCAGCAGCCAAGATAACGTGGGAGGCGAGCAGTACTTC.

To note about this clonotype: This may be a read error, as it is one base from a much larger clone. J is TRBJ2-2 and V is TRBV12-3 or TRBV12-4; D might be TRBD2 (5 bases). The CDR3 runs 16 residues. The CDR3 here is CASSSTPRLNDGVLFF. In DNA form, the CDR3 reads TGTGCCAGCAGTTCAACCCCGAGGTTGAACGACGGGGTGCTGTTTTTT.

The chain joins TRBV3-1 to TRBJ2-7; 8 nucleotides match TRBD2. Germline trimming cut 6 bases from V and 0 bases from J; bases unmatched to any gene: 4. This CDR3 has 14 amino acids. In germline, CDR1 is LGHDT, CDR2 YNNKEL (reference sequence). CDR3: CASRAGESSYEQYF. The CDR3 bases are TGTGCCAGCAGAGCGGGAGAGAGCTCCTACGAGCAGTACTTC.

This clonotype appeared a few times. The V gene is TRBV20-1, the J gene TRBJ1-1; D is unresolved. Trimming cost V 1 base and J 7 bases, with 13 bases left between them. In germline, CDR1 is DFQATT, CDR2 SNEGSKA (reference sequence). This CDR3 is 13 amino acids long. Here the CDR3 DNA reads TGCAGTGCTAGAGGGGTTCGGCTCCTTGAAGCTTTCTTT. Translating it yields CSARGVRLLEAFF.

The CDR3 DNA is TGTGCCAGCAGAGAGAACCAGGGTGAGATCTACGAGCAGTACTTC. It yields the protein CASRENQGEIYEQYF. V gene TRBV27 combines with J gene TRBJ2-7, with D perhaps matching TRBD1 (5 bases). V was clipped by 6 bases and J by 3 bases, with 18 bases between them. Germline V lookup: CDR1 MNHEY, CDR2 SMNVEV (reference sequence). This CDR3 has 15 amino acids.

This clonotype came up many times. V and J are TRBV6-5 and TRBJ2-2, with D unresolved. This CDR3 comprises 14 residues. V was clipped by 0 bases and J by 7 bases, with 9 bases between them. CDR1 and CDR2 from the germline V gene are MNHEY and SVGAGI. The CDR3 here is CASSYSGFSGELFF. CDR3 DNA: TGTGCCAGCAGTTACTCAGGGTTCAGCGGGGAGCTGTTTTTT.

This CDR3 reads CASSQDLEGSSSYNSPLHF. Written as DNA, the CDR3 is TGCGCCAGCAGCCAAGATCTTGAGGGGTCGAGCTCCTATAATTCACCCCTCCACTTT. V gene TRBV4-3 combines with J gene TRBJ1-6, with D possibly TRBD1 on 5 matching bases. V dropped 0 bases and J dropped 0 bases, with 15 bases sitting between them. The CDR3 contains 19 residues. Germline assignment: CDR1 LGHNA and CDR2 YSLEER.

The chain employs TRBV6-1 and TRBJ2-5; the D is unclear. The germline V gene has CDR1 MNHNS and CDR2 SASEGT. The CDR3 extends over 14 amino acids. Between the trimmed V and J ends, which lost 2 bases and 4 bases, there was a span of 11 bases. The CDR3 spells CASSEWSGRETQYF. CDR3 nucleotides: TGTGCCAGCAGTGAATGGTCTGGACGAGAGACCCAGTACTTC.

This clonotype was seen more than once but under ten times. Just one base apart from a much larger clone, this may be a read error. V is TRBV15 and J is TRBJ2-5; D is unresolved. The CDR3 totals 12 residues. Germline CDR1 is LNHNV and CDR2 is YYDKDF (reference sequence). V was pared by 0 bases and J by 6 bases, with 5 bases between. CDR3 nucleotides: TGTGCCACCAGCAGAGATCGGCAGACCCAGTACTTC. The encoded protein is CATSRDRQTQYF.

The rearrangement links TRBV7-2 to TRBJ2-3; D not resolved. CDR3 length: 13 residues. The V gene lost 4 bases and the J gene lost 3 bases, with 8 bases spanning the gap. Germline-derived CDR1 and CDR2 are SGHTA and FQGNSA. The CDR3 DNA is TGTGCCAGCAGCTACCGTAGAACAGATACGCAGTATTTT. It codes for CASSYRRTDTQYF.

The chain has TRBV24-1 and TRBJ2-1; tentative D call: TRBD1 (6 bases). In germline, CDR1 is KGHDR, CDR2 SFDVKD. V lost 1 base, J lost 1 base, and 16 bases lay in between. The CDR3 is 18 amino acids. CDR3 sequence reads: CATSDFSRGHTSYNEQFF. As DNA, the CDR3 is TGTGCCACCAGTGATTTTAGCCGGGGACACACTTCCTACAATGAGCAGTTCTTC.